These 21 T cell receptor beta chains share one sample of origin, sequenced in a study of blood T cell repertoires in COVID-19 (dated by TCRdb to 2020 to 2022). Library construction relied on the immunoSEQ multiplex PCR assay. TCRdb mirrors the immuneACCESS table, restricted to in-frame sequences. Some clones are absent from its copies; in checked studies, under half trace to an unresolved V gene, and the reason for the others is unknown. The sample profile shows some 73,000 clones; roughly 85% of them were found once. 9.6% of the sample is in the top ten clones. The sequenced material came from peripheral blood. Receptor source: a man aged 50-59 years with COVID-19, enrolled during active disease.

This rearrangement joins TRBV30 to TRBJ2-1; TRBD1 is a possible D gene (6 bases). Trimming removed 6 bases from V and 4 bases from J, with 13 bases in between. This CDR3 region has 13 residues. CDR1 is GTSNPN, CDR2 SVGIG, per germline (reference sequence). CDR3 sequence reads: CACGSRGYNEQFF. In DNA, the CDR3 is TGTGCCTGCGGCTCTAGGGGGTACAATGAGCAGTTCTTC.

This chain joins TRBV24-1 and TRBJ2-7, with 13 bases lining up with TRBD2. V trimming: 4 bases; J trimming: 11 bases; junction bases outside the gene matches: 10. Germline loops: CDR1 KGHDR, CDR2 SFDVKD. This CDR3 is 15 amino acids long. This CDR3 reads CATSEQGTSGNAKYF. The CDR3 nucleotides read TGTGCCACCAGTGAACAAGGGACTAGCGGGAATGCGAAGTACTTC.

For the CDR3, the DNA is TGCAGTGCTAGAGGGGGCGAAAAACTGTTTTTT. This translates into CSARGGEKLFF. V gene TRBV20-1 combines with J gene TRBJ1-4; tentatively, D is TRBD1 (5 bases). This CDR3 contains 11 residues. The germline V gene has CDR1 DFQATT and CDR2 SNEGSKA (reference sequence). V was pared by 1 base and J by 8 bases, with 5 bases between.

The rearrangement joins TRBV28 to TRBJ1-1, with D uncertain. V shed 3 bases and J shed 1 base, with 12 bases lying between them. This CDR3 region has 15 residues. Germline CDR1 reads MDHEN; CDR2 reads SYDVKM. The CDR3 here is CASSFIGGRNTEAFF. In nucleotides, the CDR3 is TGTGCCAGCAGTTTCATCGGCGGGAGGAACACTGAAGCTTTCTTT.

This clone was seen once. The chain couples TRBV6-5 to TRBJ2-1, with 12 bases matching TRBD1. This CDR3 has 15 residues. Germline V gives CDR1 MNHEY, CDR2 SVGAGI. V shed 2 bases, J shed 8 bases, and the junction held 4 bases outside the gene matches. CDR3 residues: CASSYQGQGAHEQFF. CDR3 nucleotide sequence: TGTGCCAGCAGTTACCAGGGACAGGGGGCGCATGAGCAGTTCTTC.

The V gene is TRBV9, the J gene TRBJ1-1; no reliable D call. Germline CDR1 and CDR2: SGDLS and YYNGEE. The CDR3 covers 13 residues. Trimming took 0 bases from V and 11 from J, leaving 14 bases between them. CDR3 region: CASSVATGTIAFF. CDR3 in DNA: TGTGCCAGCAGCGTAGCTACGGGTACCATTGCTTTCTTT.

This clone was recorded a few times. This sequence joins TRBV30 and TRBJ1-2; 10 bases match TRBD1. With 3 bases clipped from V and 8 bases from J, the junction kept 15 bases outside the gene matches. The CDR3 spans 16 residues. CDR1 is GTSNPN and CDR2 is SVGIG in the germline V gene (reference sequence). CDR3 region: CAWSPGQGRSRRGYTF. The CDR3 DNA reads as TGTGCCTGGAGCCCGGGACAGGGGAGGTCGAGGCGCGGCTACACCTTC. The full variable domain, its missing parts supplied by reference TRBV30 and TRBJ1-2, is SQTIHQWPATLVQPVGSPLSLECTVEGTSNPNLYWYRQAAGRGLQLLFYSVGIGQISSEVPQNLSASRPQDRQFILSSKKLLLSDSGFYLCAWSPGQGRSRRGYTFGSGTRLTVV.

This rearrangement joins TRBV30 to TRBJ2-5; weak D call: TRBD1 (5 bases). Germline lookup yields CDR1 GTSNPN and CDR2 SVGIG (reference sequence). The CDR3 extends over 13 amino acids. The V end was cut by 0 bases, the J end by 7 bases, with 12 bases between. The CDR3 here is CAWSVSRDGTQYF. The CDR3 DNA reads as TGTGCCTGGAGTGTATCCAGGGATGGGACCCAGTACTTC.

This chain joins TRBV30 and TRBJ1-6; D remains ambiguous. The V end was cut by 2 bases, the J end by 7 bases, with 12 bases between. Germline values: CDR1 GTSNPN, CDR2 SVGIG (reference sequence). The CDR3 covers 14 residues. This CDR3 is CAWSNNRENSPLHF. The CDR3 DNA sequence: TGTGCCTGGAGTAACAACAGAGAAAATTCACCCCTCCACTTT.

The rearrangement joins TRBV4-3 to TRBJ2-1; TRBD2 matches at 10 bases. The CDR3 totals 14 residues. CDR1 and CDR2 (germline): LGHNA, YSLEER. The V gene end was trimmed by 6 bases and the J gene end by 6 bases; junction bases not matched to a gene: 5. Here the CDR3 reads CASSRGLAANEQFF. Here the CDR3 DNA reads TGCGCCAGCAGTCGCGGACTAGCGGCCAATGAGCAGTTCTTC.

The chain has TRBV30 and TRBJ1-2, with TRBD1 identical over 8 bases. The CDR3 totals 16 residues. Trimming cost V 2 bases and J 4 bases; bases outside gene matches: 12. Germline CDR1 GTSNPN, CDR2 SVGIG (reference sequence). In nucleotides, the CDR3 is TGTGCCTGGAGTCTCTCCCCTGGACAGGGATCCTATGGCTACACCTTC. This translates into CAWSLSPGQGSYGYTF.

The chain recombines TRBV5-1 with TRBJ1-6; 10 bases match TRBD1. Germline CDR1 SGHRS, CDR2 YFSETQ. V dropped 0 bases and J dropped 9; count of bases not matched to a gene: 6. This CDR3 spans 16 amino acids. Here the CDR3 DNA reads TGCGCCAGCAGCTTGGACCCGGGACAGGGGACTTCACCCCTCCACTTT. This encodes CASSLDPGQGTSPLHF.

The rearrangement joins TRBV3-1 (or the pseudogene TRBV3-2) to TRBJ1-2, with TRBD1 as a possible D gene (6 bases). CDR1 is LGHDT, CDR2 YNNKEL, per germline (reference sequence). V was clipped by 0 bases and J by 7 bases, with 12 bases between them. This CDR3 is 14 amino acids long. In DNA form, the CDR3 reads TGTGCCAGCAGCCAAGATGAGGGGGGGAGTGGCTACACCTTC. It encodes CASSQDEGGSGYTF.

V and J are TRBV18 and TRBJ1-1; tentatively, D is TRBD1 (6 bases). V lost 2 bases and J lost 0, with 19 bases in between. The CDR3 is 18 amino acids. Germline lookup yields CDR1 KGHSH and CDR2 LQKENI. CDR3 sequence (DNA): TGTGCCAGCTCACCATTTGGAGACAGGAGTACCATGAACACTGAAGCTTTCTTT. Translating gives CASSPFGDRSTMNTEAFF.

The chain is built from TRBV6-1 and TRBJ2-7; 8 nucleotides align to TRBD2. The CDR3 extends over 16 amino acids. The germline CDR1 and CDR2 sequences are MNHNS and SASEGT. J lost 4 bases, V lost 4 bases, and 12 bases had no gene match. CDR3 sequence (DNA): TGTGCCAGCAGTGGAGGTCCGGCGGGAGGAAGTTACGAGCAGTACTTC. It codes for CASSGGPAGGSYEQYF.

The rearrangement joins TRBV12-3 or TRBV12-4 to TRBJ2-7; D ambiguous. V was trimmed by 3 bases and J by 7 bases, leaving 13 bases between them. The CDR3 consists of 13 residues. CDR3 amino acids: CASSFTSVGEQYF. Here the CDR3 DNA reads TGTGCCAGCAGTTTTACATCGGTCGGGGAGCAGTACTTC.

The chain's CDR3 is CASSATLGDRVYEQYF. The CDR3 DNA follows: TGTGCCAGCAGCGCCACCCTGGGGGACAGGGTGTACGAGCAGTACTTC. This rearrangement joins TRBV9 to TRBJ2-7, with 9 bases identical to TRBD1. Germline V gene sequence: CDR1 SGDLS, CDR2 YYNGEE. The junction had 11 bases not matched to a gene; V was cut back by 3 bases and J by 4 bases. The CDR3 totals 16 residues.

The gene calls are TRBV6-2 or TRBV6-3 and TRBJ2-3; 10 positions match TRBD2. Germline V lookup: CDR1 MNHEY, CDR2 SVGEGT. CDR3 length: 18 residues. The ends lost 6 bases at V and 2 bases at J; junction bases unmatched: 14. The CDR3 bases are TGTGCCAGCAGCCCGGGGACCTTAGCGGGAGGCGCCACAGATACGCAGTATTTT. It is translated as CASSPGTLAGGATDTQYF.

CDR3 nucleotides: TGTGCCAGCTCCCTTCGGGAGGGGGGGAGGGAAAAACTGTTTTTT. It codes for CASSLREGGREKLFF. The V gene is TRBV27, the J gene TRBJ1-4; D may be TRBD1 (6 bases). CDR1 and CDR2 from the germline V gene are MNHEY and SMNVEV (reference sequence). V was pared by 8 bases and J by 8 bases, with 21 bases between. The CDR3 runs 15 residues.

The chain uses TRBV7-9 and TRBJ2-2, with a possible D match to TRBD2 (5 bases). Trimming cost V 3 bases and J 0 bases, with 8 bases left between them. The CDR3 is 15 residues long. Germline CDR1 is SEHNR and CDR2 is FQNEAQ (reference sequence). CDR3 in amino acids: CASSLGSSNTGELFF. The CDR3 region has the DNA TGTGCCAGCAGCTTGGGGAGTTCGAACACCGGGGAGCTGTTTTTT.

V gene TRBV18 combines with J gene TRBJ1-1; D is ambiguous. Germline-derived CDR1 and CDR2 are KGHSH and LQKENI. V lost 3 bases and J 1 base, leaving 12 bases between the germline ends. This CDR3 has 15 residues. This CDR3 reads CASSPRRGSNTEAFF. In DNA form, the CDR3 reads TGTGCCAGCTCACCGAGGCGCGGATCGAACACTGAAGCTTTCTTT.